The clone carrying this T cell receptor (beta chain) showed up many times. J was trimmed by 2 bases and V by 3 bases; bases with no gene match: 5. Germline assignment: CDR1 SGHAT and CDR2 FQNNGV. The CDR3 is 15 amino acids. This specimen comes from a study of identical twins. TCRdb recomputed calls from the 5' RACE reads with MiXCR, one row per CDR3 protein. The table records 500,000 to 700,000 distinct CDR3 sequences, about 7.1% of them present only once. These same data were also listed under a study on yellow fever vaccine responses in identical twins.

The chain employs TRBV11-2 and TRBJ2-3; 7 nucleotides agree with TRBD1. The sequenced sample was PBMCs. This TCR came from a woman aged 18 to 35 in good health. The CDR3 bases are TGTGCCAGCAGCTTGCACGGACAGGTCACAGATACGCAGTATTTT. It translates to CASSLHGQVTDTQYF.